This T cell receptor (beta chain) is from a study of T-cell memory formation after mild COVID-19. The V and J ends lost 4 bases and 4 bases, in that order; junction bases with no gene match: 5. Germline V gives CDR1 MRHNA, CDR2 SNTAGT. The CDR3 runs 15 residues. TCR alpha and TCR beta cDNA libraries carrying sample barcodes and UMIs were produced by 5'RACE using constant-segment primers. TCRdb redid the calling of the 5' RACE reads with MiXCR, one entry per CDR3 protein. The sample shows about 270,000 distinct CDR3 sequences, 16% of them seen only once. Study conclusions and caveats: Clones that got smaller from day 15 to 85 had even CD4/CD8, while clones growing later tipped toward CD4+.

A note on this clonotype: Antigen unknown.

The sequence was obtained from a man aged 18 to 29 who had mild COVID-19 (a few samples of this study predate the infection). Cell type and time point are not known. The chain is built from TRBV6-4 and TRBJ2-5; 11 nucleotides line up with TRBD2. Sequenced material: PBMCs or a T cell subset sorted from them (not recorded which). The CDR3 DNA reads as TGTGCCAGCAGTGTACTAGCGGGGGAGCGAGAGACCCAGTACTTC. Amino acid sequence: CASSVLAGERETQYF.